The clone carrying this T cell receptor beta chain was detected ten times or more. The data were obtained in a study of regulatory T cells in long-lasting Graves disease. Time point: newly diagnosed GD, antithyroid drugs for less than 3 months. The TCR library was prepared using RNA isolated from PBMCs. Sequencing libraries for TCR beta were prepared with iRepertoire HTBI primers and Arm-PCR of CDR3 regions. TCRdb re-analysed the multiplex PCR reads in MiXCR, keeping a single row per CDR3 protein. This table holds hundreds of thousands of distinct CDR3 sequences, around 16% found once. V was clipped by 3 bases and J by 4 bases; unmatched bases: 11. From germline, CDR1 is SGHRS and CDR2 YFSETQ. This CDR3 is 17 amino acids long. This sample was shared with a second study, whose subject was T cells in Graves' hyperthyroidism and ophthalmopathy. That study adds: Any patient presenting with uncontrolled infection, other autoimmune disease, pregnancy or lactation was left out. It was a median about 6 months before onset that the model predicted ophthalmopathy.

V is TRBV5-1 and J is TRBJ2-1, with 9 bases aligning to TRBD2. Here the sequenced sample was peripheral blood mononuclear cells (PBMCs), taken at new diagnosis, from a patient treated with antithyroid drugs. This receptor was identified in a woman aged 40-65 years with Graves disease. DNA of the CDR3: TGCGCCAGCAGCTGGAACCCCTCTAGCGGGGTTTACAATGAGCAGTTCTTC. Translation: CASSWNPSSGVYNEQFF.